The rows below give T cell receptor beta chains drawn from one sample of a study of a mutant IDH1 vaccine in newly diagnosed glioma. Their specific antigens are unknown. Data came from immunoSEQ multiplex PCR; TCRdb stores just in-frame clones and leaves some out. The sample lists around 65,000 clones; roughly four fifths were seen once. Sequenced here: PBMCs, sampled from a glioma patient whose treatment included an IDH1 peptide vaccine. Receptors originate from a man aged 30 to 45 with glioma. CDR3s include the opening cysteine and the closing phenylalanine or tryptophan. Fields, in order: clone size, V gene, D gene, J gene, CDR3 protein, CDR3 DNA. A D gene is named only where the DNA matches it firmly. Size is omitted from some rows. Given values are once, few, many or a class for expanded clones.

clone size: NA; V gene: TRBV11-2; D gene: TRBD2; J gene: TRBJ2-1; CDR3 protein: CASSTASGYNEQFF; CDR3 DNA: TGTGCCAGCAGCACCGCTAGCGGATACAATGAGCAGTTCTTC
clone size: NA; V gene: TRBV7-9; D gene: NA; J gene: TRBJ2-7; CDR3 protein: CASSLAEGRDEQYF; CDR3 DNA: TGTGCCAGCAGCTTAGCGGAAGGCAGGGACGAGCAGTACTTC
clone size: NA; V gene: TRBV11-2; D gene: TRBD1; J gene: TRBJ1-4; CDR3 protein: CASSRGDREWEKLFF; CDR3 DNA: TGTGCCAGCAGCCGGGGGGACAGGGAGTGGGAAAAACTGTTTTTT
clone size: NA; V gene: TRBV14; D gene: NA; J gene: TRBJ2-2; CDR3 protein: CASSHYGWTGELFF; CDR3 DNA: TGTGCCAGCAGCCACTACGGTTGGACCGGGGAGCTGTTTTTT
clone size: NA; V gene: TRBV19; D gene: TRBD1; J gene: TRBJ1-1; CDR3 protein: CASSPSGGRDTEAFF; CDR3 DNA: TGTGCCAGTAGTCCTTCAGGGGGCCGGGACACTGAAGCTTTCTTT
clone size: once; V gene: TRBV14; D gene: NA; J gene: TRBJ1-2; CDR3 protein: CASSQDIGEGPWGYGYTF; CDR3 DNA: TGTGCCAGCAGCCAAGATATTGGAGAGGGACCCTGGGGCTATGGCTACACCTTC
clone size: once; V gene: TRBV10-1; D gene: TRBD1; J gene: TRBJ2-3; CDR3 protein: CASQAGTGGSDTQYF; CDR3 DNA: TGCGCCAGCCAAGCCGGGACAGGGGGATCGGATACGCAGTATTTT
clone size: NA; V gene: TRBV7-6; D gene: NA; J gene: TRBJ2-5; CDR3 protein: CASEGVGETQYF; CDR3 DNA: TGTGCCAGCGAAGGGGTAGGAGAGACCCAGTACTTC
clone size: NA; V gene: TRBV19; D gene: NA; J gene: TRBJ1-3; CDR3 protein: CASSGPGRENTIYF; CDR3 DNA: TGTGCCAGTAGTGGACCGGGACGCGAAAACACCATATATTTT
clone size: few; V gene: TRBV4-1; D gene: TRBD1; J gene: TRBJ1-5; CDR3 protein: CASSQEGPGGGQPQHF; CDR3 DNA: TGCGCCAGCAGCCAAGAGGGTCCAGGGGGCGGTCAGCCCCAGCATTTT
clone size: NA; V gene: TRBV27; D gene: TRBD1; J gene: TRBJ1-2; CDR3 protein: CASSFQGGDYTF; CDR3 DNA: TGTGCCAGCAGTTTTCAGGGGGGAGACTACACCTTC
clone size: NA; V gene: TRBV6-5; D gene: NA; J gene: TRBJ1-3; CDR3 protein: CASSYGSDGNTIYF; CDR3 DNA: TGTGCCAGCAGTTACGGAAGCGATGGAAACACCATATATTTT
clone size: NA; V gene: TRBV5-4; D gene: NA; J gene: TRBJ2-7; CDR3 protein: CASSLTRESYEQYF; CDR3 DNA: TGTGCCAGCAGCTTGACTAGGGAGTCCTACGAGCAGTACTTC
clone size: NA; V gene: TRBV29-1; D gene: NA; J gene: TRBJ2-7; CDR3 protein: CSVYGTPDYEQYF; CDR3 DNA: TGCAGCGTTTACGGGACACCAGACTACGAGCAGTACTTC
clone size: NA; V gene: TRBV10-1; D gene: TRBD1; J gene: TRBJ2-5; CDR3 protein: CASSEDRGLETQYF; CDR3 DNA: TGCGCCAGCAGTGAGGACAGGGGGTTGGAGACCCAGTACTTC
clone size: NA; V gene: TRBV27; D gene: TRBD1; J gene: TRBJ2-1; CDR3 protein: CASRMGQGFNEQFF; CDR3 DNA: TGTGCCAGCAGAATGGGACAGGGGTTTAATGAGCAGTTCTTC
clone size: NA; V gene: TRBV4-1; D gene: NA; J gene: TRBJ1-3; CDR3 protein: CASSPSRSSGNTIYF; CDR3 DNA: TGCGCCAGCAGCCCGTCGAGGTCCTCTGGAAACACCATATATTTT
clone size: NA; V gene: TRBV15; D gene: NA; J gene: TRBJ2-7; CDR3 protein: CATSSRGSLTYEQYF; CDR3 DNA: TGTGCCACCAGCAGCAGGGGATCGTTGACCTACGAGCAGTACTTC
clone size: NA; V gene: TRBV30; D gene: NA; J gene: TRBJ1-5; CDR3 protein: CAWAPDSNQPQHF; CDR3 DNA: TGTGCCTGGGCCCCGGACAGCAATCAGCCCCAGCATTTT
clone size: NA; V gene: TRBV5-6; D gene: TRBD2; J gene: TRBJ2-7; CDR3 protein: CASRNFRLAGAPYEQYF; CDR3 DNA: TGTGCCAGCAGAAACTTCCGACTAGCGGGGGCCCCCTACGAGCAGTACTTC
clone size: NA; V gene: TRBV7-8; D gene: NA; J gene: TRBJ2-1; CDR3 protein: CASSPKGGSSYNEQFF; CDR3 DNA: TGTGCCAGCAGCCCGAAGGGGGGGAGCTCCTACAATGAGCAGTTCTTC
clone size: NA; V gene: TRBV28; D gene: TRBD1; J gene: TRBJ1-4; CDR3 protein: CASSLGGQAGEKLFF; CDR3 DNA: TGTGCCAGCAGTTTAGGGGGACAGGCAGGCGAAAAACTGTTTTTT
clone size: NA; V gene: TRBV7-9; D gene: TRBD1; J gene: TRBJ2-7; CDR3 protein: CASSLGTGSSYEQYF; CDR3 DNA: TGTGCCAGCAGCTTAGGGACAGGGAGCTCCTACGAGCAGTACTTC
clone size: NA; V gene: TRBV6-5; D gene: TRBD1; J gene: TRBJ1-2; CDR3 protein: CASTRDRGYYGYTF; CDR3 DNA: TGTGCCAGCACCCGGGACAGGGGGTACTATGGCTACACCTTC
clone size: NA; V gene: TRBV2; D gene: NA; J gene: TRBJ2-3; CDR3 protein: CASTGTLRTDTQYF; CDR3 DNA: TGTGCCAGCACTGGGACGCTACGCACAGATACGCAGTATTTT
clone size: NA; V gene: TRBV5-4; D gene: NA; J gene: TRBJ2-7; CDR3 protein: CASSSGLSSYEQYF; CDR3 DNA: TGTGCCAGCAGCTCCGGACTTAGCTCCTACGAGCAGTACTTC
clone size: few; V gene: TRBV6-5; D gene: TRBD1; J gene: TRBJ2-7; CDR3 protein: CASSPGTGLSEQYF; CDR3 DNA: TGTGCCAGCAGTCCCGGGACAGGGCTCTCCGAGCAGTACTTC
clone size: NA; V gene: TRBV28; D gene: NA; J gene: TRBJ1-5; CDR3 protein: CAEQRQKNQPQHF; CDR3 DNA: TGTGCCGAACAAAGACAGAAGAATCAGCCCCAGCATTTT
clone size: NA; V gene: TRBV11-2; D gene: NA; J gene: TRBJ1-2; CDR3 protein: CASSVGLLEDYGYTF; CDR3 DNA: TGTGCCAGCAGCGTTGGGTTGTTAGAGGACTATGGCTACACCTTC
clone size: NA; V gene: TRBV7-9; D gene: NA; J gene: TRBJ2-7; CDR3 protein: CASSHAGSLSYEQYF; CDR3 DNA: TGTGCCAGCAGCCACGCGGGGTCCCTTTCCTACGAGCAGTACTTC
clone size: NA; V gene: TRBV11-2; D gene: NA; J gene: TRBJ1-5; CDR3 protein: CASSLAGQLNQPQHF; CDR3 DNA: TGTGCCAGCAGCTTAGCCGGTCAGCTCAATCAGCCCCAGCATTTT
clone size: NA; V gene: TRBV9; D gene: NA; J gene: TRBJ2-2; CDR3 protein: CASSKGVTGELFF; CDR3 DNA: TGTGCCAGCAGTAAAGGGGTTACCGGGGAGCTGTTTTTT
clone size: NA; V gene: TRBV5-1; D gene: NA; J gene: TRBJ1-1; CDR3 protein: CASSLAQEAFF; CDR3 DNA: TGCGCCAGCAGCTTGGCGCAGGAAGCTTTCTTT